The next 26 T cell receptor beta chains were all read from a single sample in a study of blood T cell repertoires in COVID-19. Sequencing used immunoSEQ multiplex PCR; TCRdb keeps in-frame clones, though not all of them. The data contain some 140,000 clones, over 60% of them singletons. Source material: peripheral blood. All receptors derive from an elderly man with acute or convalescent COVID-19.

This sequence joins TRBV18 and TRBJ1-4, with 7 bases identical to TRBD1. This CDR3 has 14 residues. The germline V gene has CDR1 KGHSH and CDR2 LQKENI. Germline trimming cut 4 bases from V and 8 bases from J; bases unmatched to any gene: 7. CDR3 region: CASSRQGSDEKLFF. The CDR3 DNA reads TGTGCCAGCTCACGACAGGGCTCTGACGAAAAACTGTTTTTT.

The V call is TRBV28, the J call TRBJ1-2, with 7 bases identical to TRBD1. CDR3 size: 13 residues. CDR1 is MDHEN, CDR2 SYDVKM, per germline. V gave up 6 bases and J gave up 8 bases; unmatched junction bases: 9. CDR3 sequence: CASSERQGRGYTF. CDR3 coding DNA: TGTGCCAGCAGCGAAAGACAGGGTCGAGGCTACACCTTC.

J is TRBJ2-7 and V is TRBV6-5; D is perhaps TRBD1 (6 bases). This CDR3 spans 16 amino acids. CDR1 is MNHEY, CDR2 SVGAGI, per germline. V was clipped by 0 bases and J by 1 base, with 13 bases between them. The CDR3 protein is CASSYSRWGPSYEQYF. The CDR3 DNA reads TGTGCCAGCAGTTACTCGCGGTGGGGGCCTTCCTACGAGCAGTACTTC.

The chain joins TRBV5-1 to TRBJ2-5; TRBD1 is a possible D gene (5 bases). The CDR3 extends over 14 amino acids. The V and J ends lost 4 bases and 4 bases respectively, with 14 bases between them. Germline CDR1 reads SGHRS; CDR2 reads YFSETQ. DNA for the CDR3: TGCGCCAGCAGCAAGATGACAGATGGAGAGACCCAGTACTTC. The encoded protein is CASSKMTDGETQYF.

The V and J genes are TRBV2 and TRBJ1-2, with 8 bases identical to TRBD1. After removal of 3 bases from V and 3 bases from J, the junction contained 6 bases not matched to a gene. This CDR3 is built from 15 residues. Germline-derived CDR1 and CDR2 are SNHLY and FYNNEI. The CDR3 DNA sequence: TGTGCCAGCAGTGAGGAGACAGGGGCCCACTATGGCTACACCTTC. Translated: CASSEETGAHYGYTF.

The CDR3 is CASSFLPSGSSTDTQYF. The DNA of the CDR3 is TGCGCCAGCAGCTTTCTTCCTAGCGGATCTAGCACAGATACGCAGTATTTT. The chain carries TRBV5-1 and TRBJ2-3, with 7 bases that match TRBD2. Germline V gene lookup returns CDR1 SGHRS and CDR2 YFSETQ. The junction had 9 bases not matched to a gene; V was cut back by 2 bases and J by 0 bases. This CDR3 contains 17 residues. Based on the CDR3 plus reference TRBV5-1 and TRBJ2-3, the full variable domain is KAGVTQTPRYLIKTRGQQVTLSCSPISGHRSVSWYQQTPGQGLQFLFEYFSETQRNKGNFPGRFSGRQFSNSRSEMNVSTLELGDSALYLCASSFLPSGSSTDTQYFGPGTRLTVL.

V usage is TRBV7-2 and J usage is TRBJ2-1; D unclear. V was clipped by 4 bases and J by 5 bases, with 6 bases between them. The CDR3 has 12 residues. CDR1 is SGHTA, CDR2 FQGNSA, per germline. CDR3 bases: TGTGCCAGCAGCTCATTCAACAATGAGCAGTTCTTC. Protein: CASSSFNNEQFF.

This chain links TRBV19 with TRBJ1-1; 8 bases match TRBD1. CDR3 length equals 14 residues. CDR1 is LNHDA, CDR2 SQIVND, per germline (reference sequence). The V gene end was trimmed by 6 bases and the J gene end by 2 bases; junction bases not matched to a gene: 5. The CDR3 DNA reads TGTGCCAGTAGCGCGGACAGGGTAAACACTGAAGCTTTCTTT. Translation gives CASSADRVNTEAFF.

The CDR3 spells CASGQADTQYF. The CDR3 DNA reads TGTGCCAGTGGGCAGGCCGATACGCAGTATTTT. The rearrangement uses TRBV19 and TRBJ2-3, with unresolved D. The germline V gene has CDR1 LNHDA and CDR2 SQIVND (reference sequence). V lost 8 bases to trimming and J lost 6 bases, with 9 bases between them. CDR3 length: 11 amino acids.

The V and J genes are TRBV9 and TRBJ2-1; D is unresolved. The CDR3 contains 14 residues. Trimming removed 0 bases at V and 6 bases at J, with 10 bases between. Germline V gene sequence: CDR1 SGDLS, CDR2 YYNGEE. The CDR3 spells CASSVEPNSNEQFF. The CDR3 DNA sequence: TGTGCCAGCAGCGTAGAACCTAACTCCAATGAGCAGTTCTTC.

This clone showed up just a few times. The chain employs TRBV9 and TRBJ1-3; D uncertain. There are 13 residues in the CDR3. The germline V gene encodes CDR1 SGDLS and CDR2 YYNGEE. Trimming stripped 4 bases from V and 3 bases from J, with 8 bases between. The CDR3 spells CASSRGGGNTIYF. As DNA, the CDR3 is TGTGCCAGCAGCCGGGGTGGTGGAAACACCATATATTTT.

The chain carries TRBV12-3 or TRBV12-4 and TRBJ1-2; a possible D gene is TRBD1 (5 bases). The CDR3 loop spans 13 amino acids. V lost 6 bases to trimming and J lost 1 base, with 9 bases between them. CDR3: CASSEGLNYGYTF. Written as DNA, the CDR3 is TGTGCCAGCAGCGAGGGACTTAACTATGGCTACACCTTC.

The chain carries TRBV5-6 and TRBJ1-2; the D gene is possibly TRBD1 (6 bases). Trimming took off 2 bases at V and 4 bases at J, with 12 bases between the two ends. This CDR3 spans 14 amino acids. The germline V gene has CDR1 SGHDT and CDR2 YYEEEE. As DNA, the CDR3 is TGTGCCAGCAGCTTCAGTTTGGGGGCCTATGGCTACACCTTC. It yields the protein CASSFSLGAYGYTF.

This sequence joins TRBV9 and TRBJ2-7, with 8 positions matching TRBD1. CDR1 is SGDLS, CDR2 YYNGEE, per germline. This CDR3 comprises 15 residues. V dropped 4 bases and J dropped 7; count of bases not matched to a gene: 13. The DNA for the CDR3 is TGTGCCAGCAGCACCGCGACAGGGGTCGGTAAAGAGCAGTACTTC. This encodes CASSTATGVGKEQYF.

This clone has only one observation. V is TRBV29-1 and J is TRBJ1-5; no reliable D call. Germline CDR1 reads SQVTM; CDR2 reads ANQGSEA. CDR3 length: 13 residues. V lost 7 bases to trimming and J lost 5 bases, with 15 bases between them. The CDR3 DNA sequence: TGCAGCGGAGGGTCGGGAGTAGATCAGCCCCAGCATTTT. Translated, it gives CSGGSGVDQPQHF.

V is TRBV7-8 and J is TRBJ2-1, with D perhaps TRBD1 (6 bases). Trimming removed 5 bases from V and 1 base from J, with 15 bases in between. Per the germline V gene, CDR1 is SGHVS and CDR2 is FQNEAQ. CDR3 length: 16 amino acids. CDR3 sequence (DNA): TGTGCCAGCAGCCAAAATTGGGACACGTCCTACAATGAGCAGTTCTTC. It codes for CASSQNWDTSYNEQFF.

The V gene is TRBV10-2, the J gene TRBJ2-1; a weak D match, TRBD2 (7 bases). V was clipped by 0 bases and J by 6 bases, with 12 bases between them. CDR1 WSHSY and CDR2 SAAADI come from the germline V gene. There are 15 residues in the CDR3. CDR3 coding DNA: TGCGCCAGCAGTGAGTCGATGGCGGGGGCCAATGAGCAGTTCTTC. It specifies CASSESMAGANEQFF.

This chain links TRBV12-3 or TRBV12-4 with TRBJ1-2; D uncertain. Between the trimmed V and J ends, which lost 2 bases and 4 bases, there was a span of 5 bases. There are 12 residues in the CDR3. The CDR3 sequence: CASSLNIYGYTF. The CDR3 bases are TGTGCCAGCAGTTTAAACATCTATGGCTACACCTTC.

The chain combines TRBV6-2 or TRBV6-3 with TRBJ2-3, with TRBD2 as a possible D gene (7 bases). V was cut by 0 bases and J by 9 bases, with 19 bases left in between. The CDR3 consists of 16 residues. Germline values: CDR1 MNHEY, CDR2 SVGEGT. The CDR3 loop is CASSYSPGGGSGTQYF. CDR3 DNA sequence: TGTGCCAGCAGTTACTCGCCGGGGGGCGGCTCGGGGACGCAGTATTTT.

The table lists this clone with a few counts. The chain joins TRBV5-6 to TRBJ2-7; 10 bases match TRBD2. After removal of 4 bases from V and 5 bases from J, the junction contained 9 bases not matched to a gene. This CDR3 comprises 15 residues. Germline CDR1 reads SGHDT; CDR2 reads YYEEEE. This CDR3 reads CASSTPSSGGNEQYV. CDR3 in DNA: TGTGCCAGCAGCACCCCATCTAGCGGGGGTAACGAGCAGTACGTC.

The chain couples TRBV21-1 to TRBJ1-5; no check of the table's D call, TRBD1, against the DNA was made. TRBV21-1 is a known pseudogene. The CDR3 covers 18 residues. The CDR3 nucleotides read TGTGCCAGCAGCAAAGCTCTGATGGGGACAGGGGTCAATCAGCCCCAGCATTTT. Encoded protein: CASSKALMGTGVNQPQHF.

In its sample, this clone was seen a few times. Written as DNA, the CDR3 is TGTGCCAGCAGGACATGGGGGGGGGCGGTAGATACGCAGTATTTT. Protein: CASRTWGGAVDTQYF. The V gene is TRBV27, the J gene TRBJ2-3, with D possibly TRBD2 on 7 matching bases. Between the trimmed V and J ends, which lost 6 bases and 5 bases, there was a span of 18 bases. The CDR3 runs to 15 residues. Germline values: CDR1 MNHEY, CDR2 SMNVEV (reference sequence).

Here the CDR3 reads CASSWGRYSTDTQYF. The CDR3 DNA follows: TGTGCCAGCAGCTGGGGGCGCTACAGCACAGATACGCAGTATTTT. The chain combines TRBV5-6 with TRBJ2-3, with D tentatively TRBD1 (6 bases). The length of the CDR3 is 15 residues. The germline V gene has CDR1 SGHDT and CDR2 YYEEEE. The ends were cut back, 3 bases at V and 0 bases at J, with 11 bases in the middle.

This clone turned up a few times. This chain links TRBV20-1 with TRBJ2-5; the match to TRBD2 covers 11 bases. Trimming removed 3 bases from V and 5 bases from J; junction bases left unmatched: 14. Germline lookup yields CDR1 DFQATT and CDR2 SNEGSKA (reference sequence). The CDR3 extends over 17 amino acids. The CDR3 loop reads CSASPLGSTSGKETQYF. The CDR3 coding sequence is TGCAGTGCTAGTCCTCTGGGCTCGACTAGCGGGAAGGAGACCCAGTACTTC.

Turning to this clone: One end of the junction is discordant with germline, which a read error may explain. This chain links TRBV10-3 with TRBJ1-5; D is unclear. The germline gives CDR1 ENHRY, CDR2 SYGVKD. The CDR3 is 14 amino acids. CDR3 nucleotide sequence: TGTGCCATCACTGAGGCCTATAGCAATCAGCCCCAGCATTTT. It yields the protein CAITEAYSNQPQHF.

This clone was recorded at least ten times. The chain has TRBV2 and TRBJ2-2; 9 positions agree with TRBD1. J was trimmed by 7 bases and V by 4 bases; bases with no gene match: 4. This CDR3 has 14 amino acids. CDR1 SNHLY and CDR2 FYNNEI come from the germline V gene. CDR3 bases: TGTGCCAGCAGTGTGGGACAGGGATACGGGGAGCTGTTTTTT. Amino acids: CASSVGQGYGELFF.